These T cell receptor beta chains were read from a single sample in a study of beta chain features in type 1 diabetes. Clones were read by immunoSEQ multiplex PCR, and TCRdb kept only the in-frame ones, dropping some. The sample has about 620,000 clones; 15% to 19% are singletons. Specimen: naive CD4+ T cells from blood. Source of these receptors: a man between 18 and 35 years old in good health. The CDR3 runs from the conserved cysteine through the conserved F or W. Fields, in order: D gene, clone size, V gene, J gene, CDR3 protein, CDR3 DNA. The D gene is left open where the match is weak. Expanded clones get a size class; other rows say once, few or many, or leave the size out.

D gene: TRBD1
clone size: few
V gene: TRBV11-2
J gene: TRBJ2-2
CDR3 protein: CASSSLQGARRELFF
CDR3 DNA: TGTGCCAGCAGCTCCCTCCAGGGGGCCCGTCGGGAGCTGTTTTTT

D gene: .
clone size: .
V gene: TRBV5-6
J gene: TRBJ2-7
CDR3 protein: CASSPLGSTYEQYF
CDR3 DNA: TGTGCCAGCAGCCCGTTGGGGTCTACCTACGAGCAGTACTTC

D gene: .
clone size: .
V gene: TRBV7-3
J gene: TRBJ2-5
CDR3 protein: CASSSGRGNQETQYF
CDR3 DNA: TGTGCCAGCAGCTCCGGCAGAGGCAATCAAGAGACCCAGTACTTC

D gene: .
clone size: few
V gene: TRBV4-3
J gene: TRBJ2-3
CDR3 protein: CASSQDGAVYTDTQYF
CDR3 DNA: TGCGCCAGCAGCCAAGATGGGGCAGTCTACACAGATACGCAGTATTTT

D gene: TRBD2
clone size: few
V gene: TRBV28
J gene: TRBJ2-7
CDR3 protein: CASSLSGGRTEQYF
CDR3 DNA: TGTGCCAGCAGTTTATCAGGCGGGAGAACCGAGCAGTACTTC

D gene: .
clone size: .
V gene: TRBV5-6
J gene: TRBJ2-1
CDR3 protein: CASRLGLGGINEQFF
CDR3 DNA: TGTGCCAGCAGATTAGGACTAGGGGGAATCAATGAGCAGTTCTTC

D gene: .
clone size: few
V gene: TRBV25-1
J gene: TRBJ1-2
CDR3 protein: CASNPAGRDYGYTF
CDR3 DNA: TGTGCCAGCAACCCAGCCGGGAGAGACTATGGCTACACCTTC

D gene: .
clone size: few
V gene: TRBV18
J gene: TRBJ2-2
CDR3 protein: CASPVAITGELFF
CDR3 DNA: TGTGCCAGCCCGGTAGCGATCACCGGGGAGCTGTTTTTT

D gene: TRBD1
clone size: .
V gene: TRBV27
J gene: TRBJ2-5
CDR3 protein: CASSLIGQALQETQYF
CDR3 DNA: TGTGCCAGCAGTTTAATCGGACAGGCCCTCCAAGAGACCCAGTACTTC

D gene: .
clone size: .
V gene: TRBV7-2
J gene: TRBJ2-1
CDR3 protein: CASSYHGGYNEQFF
CDR3 DNA: TGTGCCAGCAGCTATCACGGCGGGTACAATGAGCAGTTCTTC

D gene: TRBD2
clone size: .
V gene: TRBV7-2
J gene: TRBJ2-3
CDR3 protein: CASSLLAGEDTQYF
CDR3 DNA: TGTGCCAGCAGCTTGTTAGCGGGAGAAGATACGCAGTATTTT

D gene: TRBD1
clone size: few
V gene: TRBV7-2
J gene: TRBJ1-5
CDR3 protein: CASSLVDRDNQPQHF
CDR3 DNA: TGTGCCAGCAGCTTAGTGGACAGGGACAATCAGCCCCAGCATTTT

D gene: .
clone size: few
V gene: TRBV28
J gene: TRBJ1-1
CDR3 protein: CASSPRALGTEAFF
CDR3 DNA: TGTGCCAGCAGTCCCAGGGCCCTAGGGACTGAAGCTTTCTTT

D gene: .
clone size: few
V gene: TRBV28
J gene: TRBJ1-2
CDR3 protein: CASSLVGEVYYGYTF
CDR3 DNA: TGTGCCAGCAGTTTAGTAGGGGAGGTGTACTATGGCTACACCTTC

D gene: .
clone size: few
V gene: TRBV7-3
J gene: TRBJ2-6
CDR3 protein: CASSLPGSGANVLTF
CDR3 DNA: TGTGCCAGCAGCTTGCCGGGATCTGGGGCCAACGTCCTGACTTTC

D gene: TRBD1
clone size: few
V gene: TRBV7-2
J gene: TRBJ2-7
CDR3 protein: CASSLVGTGGPLEQYF
CDR3 DNA: TGTGCCAGCAGCTTAGTTGGGACAGGGGGCCCGTTGGAGCAGTACTTC

D gene: .
clone size: few
V gene: TRBV7-9
J gene: TRBJ1-4
CDR3 protein: CASSLALDREKLFF
CDR3 DNA: TGTGCCAGCAGCTTAGCGCTCGATAGGGAAAAACTGTTTTTT

D gene: .
clone size: few
V gene: TRBV23-1
J gene: TRBJ1-3
CDR3 protein: CASSQAQGNLWGNTIYF
CDR3 DNA: TGCGCCAGCAGTCAAGCCCAGGGAAATCTCTGGGGAAACACCATATATTTT

D gene: TRBD2
clone size: few
V gene: TRBV7-2
J gene: TRBJ2-5
CDR3 protein: CASSPRASGGRETQYF
CDR3 DNA: TGTGCCAGCAGCCCTCGGGCTAGCGGGGGGCGGGAGACCCAGTACTTC

D gene: .
clone size: .
V gene: TRBV15
J gene: TRBJ2-5
CDR3 protein: CATSRADRRGETQYF
CDR3 DNA: TGTGCCACCAGCAGAGCCGACAGGAGGGGAGAGACCCAGTACTTC

D gene: TRBD2
clone size: .
V gene: TRBV7-6
J gene: TRBJ2-2
CDR3 protein: CASSPRGVNTGELFF
CDR3 DNA: TGTGCCAGCAGCCCGCGGGGGGTAAACACCGGGGAGCTGTTTTTT